This T cell receptor (beta chain) was sequenced in a study of radiation and T cells in renal cell carcinoma. The study, taken as a whole, reports: Sampling covered only around 0.91 g of each tumor.

Treatment reported: treatment-naive control, cytoreductive nephrectomy. Points on this clone: Its antigen is unidentified. This CDR3 is also generated by other DNA sequences in the sample.

Trimming removed 1 base from V and 3 bases from J, with 10 bases in between. Germline V lookup: CDR1 SEHNR, CDR2 FQNEAQ (reference sequence). The CDR3 covers 16 residues. Produced via immunoSEQ multiplex PCR; TCRdb's table is partial and in-frame only. The sample yields about 8,900 clones, around three fifths seen once. The chain uses TRBV7-9 and TRBJ1-6; D is possibly TRBD1 (5 bases). The input for sequencing was tumor tissue, taken from a patient whose treatment was nephrectomy without radiotherapy. The TCR sequence derives from a man between 60 and 75 years old with renal cell carcinoma. CDR3 loop: CASSLGQGFYNSPLHF. The CDR3 region has the DNA TGTGCCAGCAGCTTAGGTCAGGGCTTCTATAATTCACCCCTCCACTTT.